This passage covers 11 T cell receptor beta chains from one sample sequenced in a study of T cell repertoires in cytomegalovirus infection. TCRdb used MiXCR to reprocess the reads, holding one entry per CDR3 protein. The repertoire holds around 430,000 distinct CDR3 sequences, with about 42% as singletons. For these receptors, no antigen is known. The sequences come from cultured PBMCs, collected from culture after CMV antigen stimulation. These receptor sequences come from a human donor in good health (CMV status not recorded). Some clones in this sample may be carry-over from other donors' samples.

This clonotype was observed a handful of times. The V call is TRBV2, the J call TRBJ2-1, with TRBD2 matching over 9 bases. V was pared by 6 bases and J by 1 base, with 7 bases of the junction left unmatched. Germline loops: CDR1 SNHLY, CDR2 FYNNEI. The CDR3 extends over 16 amino acids. The CDR3 reads CASREGGGASYNEQFF. CDR3 nucleotides: TGTGCCAGCAGGGAGGGCGGGGGGGCTTCCTACAATGAGCAGTTCTTC.

For this clonotype: A much larger clonotype is one base distant, so this may be a read error. Here the CDR3 omits its conserved ending phenylalanine or tryptophan, so a read error is the likely source. The rearrangement uses TRBV7-2 and TRBJ1-6; D gene uncertain. Trimming took off 11 bases at V and 4 bases at J, with 12 bases between the two ends. This CDR3 has 13 residues. Germline V gives CDR1 SGHTA, CDR2 FQGNSA. The CDR3 region is CASRLLYNSPLHS. The DNA of the CDR3 is TGTGCCTCCCGGCTATTATATAATTCACCCCTCCACTCT.

V and J are TRBV7-2 and TRBJ2-7; 11 nucleotides agree with TRBD2. V lost 5 bases and J lost 3; bases outside the gene matches: 9. Germline V gene lookup returns CDR1 SGHTA and CDR2 FQGNSA. The CDR3 runs 16 residues. DNA for the CDR3: TGTGCCAGCAGCCCCAGACTAGCGGGATTAATCTACGAGCAGTACTTC. It encodes CASSPRLAGLIYEQYF.

This clonotype has only a few counts. This sequence joins TRBV7-9 and TRBJ2-7; 9 nucleotides match TRBD1. The CDR3 spans 17 residues. Germline CDR1 and CDR2: SEHNR and FQNEAQ (reference sequence). The V segment lost 2 bases and the J segment 1 base; nucleotides outside the gene matches: 9. The DNA of the CDR3 is TGTGCCAGCAGCTTACCGAATCTGGGACAGGGTTCCTACGAGCAGTACTTC. Amino acid sequence: CASSLPNLGQGSYEQYF.

The rearrangement joins TRBV7-8 to TRBJ2-1; 8 nucleotides align to TRBD2. Germline V gives CDR1 SGHVS, CDR2 FQNEAQ. CDR3 length equals 17 residues. The ends lost 4 bases at V and 7 bases at J; junction bases unmatched: 15. CDR3 DNA sequence: TGTGCCAGCAGCTCAGTCATCGGGGGGGCCGTTCTAAATGAGCAGTTCTTC. It is translated as CASSSVIGGAVLNEQFF.

The chain is built from TRBV10-3 and TRBJ2-7; TRBD2 matches 8 bases. The junction had 4 bases not matched to a gene; V was cut back by 4 bases and J by 5 bases. The germline CDR1 and CDR2 sequences are ENHRY and SYGVKD. This CDR3 has 13 amino acids. The CDR3 reads CAISVAGGDEQYF. The CDR3 DNA is TGTGCCATCAGTGTCGCGGGAGGCGACGAGCAGTACTTC.

The gene calls are TRBV12-3 or TRBV12-4 and TRBJ1-6; the match to TRBD1 covers 10 bases. This CDR3 is built from 14 residues. Trimming at V came to 3 bases and at J to 10 bases, leaving 3 bases not matched to a gene. CDR3 region: CASSLWDRGSPLHF. CDR3 nucleotides: TGTGCCAGCAGTTTGTGGGACAGGGGATCACCCCTCCACTTT.

For the CDR3, the DNA is TGTGCCAGCAGCCCCCGACAGGGAACCTTCTACGAGCAGTACTTC. Translating it yields CASSPRQGTFYEQYF. The chain links TRBV6-8 to TRBJ2-7; 7 bases map to TRBD1. This CDR3 comprises 15 residues. V was pared by 6 bases and J by 3 bases, with 11 bases of the junction left unmatched. Germline CDR1 reads MNHGY; CDR2 reads SAAAGT.

This clonotype was seen a few times. This chain uses TRBV6-1 with TRBJ1-4, with a weak D call TRBD1 (5 bases). CDR1 is MNHNS, CDR2 SASEGT, per germline. The length of the CDR3 is 14 residues. The V and J ends lost 6 bases and 6 bases respectively, with 14 bases between them. Written as DNA, the CDR3 is TGTGCCAGCAGCCGGGACGGGAGGTATGAAAAACTGTTTTTT. Translation gives CASSRDGRYEKLFF.

The rearrangement joins TRBV7-2 to TRBJ2-1; 8 nucleotides match TRBD1. Germline V CDR1 and CDR2: SGHTA, FQGNSA. Trimming took 1 base from V and 0 from J; bases not matched to a gene: 2. The CDR3 has 16 amino acids. The CDR3 is CASSLVGTGSYNEQFF. As DNA, the CDR3 is TGTGCCAGCAGCTTAGTTGGGACAGGCTCCTACAATGAGCAGTTCTTC.

J is TRBJ2-1 and V is TRBV12-3 or TRBV12-4, with 10 bases matching TRBD2. V trimming: 5 bases; J trimming: 4 bases; junction bases outside the gene matches: 5. The CDR3 runs to 15 residues. The CDR3 loop is CASSAERGGYNEQFF. The CDR3 nucleotides are TGTGCCAGCAGTGCCGAGCGGGGGGGTTACAATGAGCAGTTCTTC.